These 15 T cell receptor beta chains share one sample of origin, sequenced in a study of blood T cells in healthy people across ages. PCR was performed a second time for roughly 6 to 12 cycles using a sample-barcoded 5' primer and a J-beta primer mix. One entry per CDR3 protein results from TCRdb running MiXCR on the 5' RACE reads. The table has about a million distinct CDR3 sequences, roughly 50% seen once. The sample consisted of blood. Receptor source: a man aged 25-45 years in good health.

This clonotype showed up just once. V is TRBV29-1 and J is TRBJ1-4, with D unresolved. Germline values: CDR1 SQVTM, CDR2 ANQGSEA. Trimming took 4 bases from V and 7 from J, leaving 13 bases between them. The length of the CDR3 is 13 residues. The CDR3 bases are TGCAGCGTTGTCGTAACGGCAGCTGAAAAACTGTTTTTT. It codes for CSVVVTAAEKLFF.

The rearrangement uses TRBV6-5 and TRBJ2-5; D may be TRBD1 or TRBD2 (6 bases each). Trimming shortened V by 7 bases and J by 5 bases, and 14 bases separated the two germline ends. There are 13 residues in the CDR3. The germline V gene has CDR1 MNHEY and CDR2 SVGAGI. The CDR3 loop is CASNSGEVETQYF. The CDR3 coding sequence is TGTGCCAGCAATTCAGGGGAGGTGGAGACCCAGTACTTC.

The count of this clonotype is one. The V gene is TRBV2, the J gene TRBJ2-3; no definite D call. Trimming removed 5 bases at V and 1 base at J, with 10 bases between. The CDR3 spans 14 residues. Germline CDR1 and CDR2: SNHLY and FYNNEI. In DNA form, the CDR3 reads TGTGCCAGCAGTTTTTCGACCCGCACAGATACGCAGTATTTT. Translating it yields CASSFSTRTDTQYF.

The J gene is TRBJ2-3, the V gene TRBV4-1, with TRBD2 matching over 7 bases. V was clipped by 4 bases and J by 2 bases; unmatched bases: 6. In germline, CDR1 is MGHRA, CDR2 YSYEKL. This CDR3 contains 15 residues. The CDR3 protein is CASSRSGGTTDTQYF. The CDR3 nucleotides read TGCGCCAGCAGCCGCTCCGGGGGGACCACAGATACGCAGTATTTT.

In the case of this clonotype: At one boundary the junction diverges from the germline segment, which might be a read error. The chain is built from TRBV6-1 and TRBJ2-6; tentatively, D is TRBD1 (5 bases). The CDR3 loop spans 14 amino acids. Germline V gives CDR1 MNHNS, CDR2 SASEGT. The DNA of the CDR3 is TGTGCCAGCAGTGTGAACTCTGGGGCCAACGCCCTGACTTTC. Its protein product is CASSVNSGANALTF.

This clonotype was counted only a few times. V is TRBV2 and J is TRBJ1-2; a possible D gene is TRBD1 (5 bases). The CDR3 is 16 residues long. Germline V gene sequence: CDR1 SNHLY, CDR2 FYNNEI. Trimming cost V 6 bases and J 4 bases, with 21 bases left between them. CDR3 residues: CASSALGTAGSYGYTF. In DNA, the CDR3 is TGTGCCAGCAGCGCCCTAGGGACGGCGGGCAGCTATGGCTACACCTTC.

This clonotype was observed a handful of times. The chain is built from TRBV9 and TRBJ2-3, with TRBD2 matching 14 bases. Germline V gene lookup returns CDR1 SGDLS and CDR2 YYNGEE. The CDR3 is 18 residues long. J was trimmed by 5 bases and V by 3 bases; bases with no gene match: 11. The DNA for the CDR3 is TGTGCCAGCAGCGCGGGACCGGGACTAGCGGGGGTGCGAGATACGCAGTATTTT. Translated, it gives CASSAGPGLAGVRDTQYF.

Concerning this clonotype itself: A much more abundant neighbour one base away suggests this may be a read error. The genes are TRBV27 and TRBJ1-2; D is possibly TRBD1 (5 bases). This CDR3 region has 17 residues. Per germline, CDR1 MNHEY and CDR2 SMNVEV (reference sequence). V was pared by 0 bases and J by 0 bases, with 14 bases between. The CDR3 reads CASSLSPIGGANYGYTF. CDR3 nucleotide sequence: TGTGCCAGCAGTTTATCACCAATCGGGGGAGCTAACTATGGCTACACCTTC.

The chain carries TRBV7-2 and TRBJ2-2; D remains unclear. Germline values: CDR1 SGHTA, CDR2 FQGNSA. The CDR3 consists of 18 residues. V was shortened by 6 bases and J by 0 bases, with 20 bases between the two germline ends. This chain's CDR3 is CASRQGSSATSNTGELFF. For the CDR3, the DNA is TGTGCCAGCAGACAAGGCTCCTCAGCGACCTCGAACACCGGGGAGCTGTTTTTT. Based on the CDR3 plus reference TRBV7-2 and TRBJ2-2, the full variable domain is GAGVSQSPSNKVTEKGKDVELRCDPISGHTALYWYRQSLGQGLEFLIYFQGNSAPDKSGLPSDRFSAERTGGSVSTLTIQRTQQEDSAVYLCASRQGSSATSNTGELFFGEGSRLTVL.

J is TRBJ1-5 and V is TRBV3-1; D remains unclear. The ends were cut back, 1 base at V and 5 bases at J, with 18 bases in the middle. Germline V gene lookup returns CDR1 LGHDT and CDR2 YNNKEL (reference sequence). The CDR3 totals 17 residues. The CDR3 is CASSQGFDARRDQPQHF. In DNA, the CDR3 is TGTGCCAGCAGCCAAGGGTTCGATGCGAGGAGGGATCAGCCCCAGCATTTT.

This clonotype was detected many times. This chain links TRBV12-3 or TRBV12-4 with TRBJ1-2, with unresolved D. This CDR3 comprises 10 residues. Trimming pared 3 bases from V and 8 bases from J, leaving 4 bases between. The DNA of the CDR3 is TGTGCCAGCAGTTTGAACGGCTACACCTTC. Residues: CASSLNGYTF.

This chain links TRBV7-2 with TRBJ2-2; D ambiguous. The CDR3 is 12 residues long. Germline V lookup: CDR1 SGHTA, CDR2 FQGNSA. V was pared by 5 bases and J by 4 bases, with 5 bases between. CDR3 bases: TGTGCCAGCAGCACCCTCACCGGGGAGCTGTTTTTT. It yields the protein CASSTLTGELFF.

This clonotype was detected ten times or more. An end of the junction does not agree with germline; a read error may underlie this. V gene TRBV5-1 combines with J gene TRBJ2-1, with TRBD2 identical over 7 bases. The CDR3 extends over 16 amino acids. Germline values: CDR1 SGHRS, CDR2 YFSETQ. CDR3 amino acids: CASSLVGGSSYNEQFF. Here the CDR3 DNA reads TGTGCCAGCAGCTTAGTTGGCGGGAGCTCCTACAATGAGCAGTTCTTC.

This chain uses TRBV28 with TRBJ1-5; maybe TRBD1 (5 bases). The CDR3 length is 13 residues. Trimming took off 5 bases at V and 7 bases at J, with 12 bases between the two ends. CDR1 and CDR2 (germline): MDHEN, SYDVKM. CDR3 bases: TGTGCCAGCAGTAAGAAAGGGGTCCAGCCCCAGCATTTT. Residues: CASSKKGVQPQHF.

The sample holds many counts of this clonotype. The chain carries TRBV7-9 and TRBJ2-3; 7 bases map to TRBD2. After removal of 0 bases from V and 2 bases from J, the junction contained 11 bases not matched to a gene. This CDR3 contains 18 residues. The germline gives CDR1 SEHNR, CDR2 FQNEAQ (reference sequence). The CDR3 loop reads CASSLAPGLADYTDTQYF. CDR3 bases: TGTGCCAGCAGCTTAGCCCCAGGGCTAGCGGATTACACAGATACGCAGTATTTT. Full variable domain (outside the CDR3, taken from reference TRBV7-9 and TRBJ2-3): DTGVSQNPRHKITKRGQNVTFRCDPISEHNRLYWYRQTLGQGPEFLTYFQNEAQLEKSRLLSDRFSAERPKGSFSTLEIQRTEQGDSAMYLCASSLAPGLADYTDTQYFGPGTRLTVL.